The 8 T cell receptor beta chains below all came from one sample that was sequenced in a study of cytomegalovirus exposure and HLA in healthy donors. Sequencing was performed with immunoSEQ multiplex PCR; in TCRdb, only in-frame clones are kept and a portion is missing. The table has over 50,000 clones, about 92% seen once. What was sequenced was PBMCs. Source of these receptors: a man between 18 and 35 years old in good health and CMV-seropositive.

This clone occurred once. The chain joins TRBV21-1 to TRBJ2-1; TRBD2, the table's D call, was not compared with the DNA. TRBV21-1 has pseudogene status. The CDR3 contains 15 residues. Here the CDR3 reads CASSSRVGCYNEQFF. As DNA, the CDR3 is TGTGCCAGCAGCAGTCGAGTCGGGTGCTACAATGAGCAGTTCTTC.

The chain couples TRBV28 to TRBJ2-7; 7 bases agree with TRBD1. The ends lost 4 bases at V and 5 bases at J; junction bases unmatched: 11. Per the germline V gene, CDR1 is MDHEN and CDR2 is SYDVKM. CDR3 length: 15 residues. CDR3 sequence (DNA): TGTGCCAGCAGTTCAACAGGGGATCCGGGAAACGAGCAGTACTTC. Translated, it gives CASSSTGDPGNEQYF.

This chain uses TRBV6-1 with TRBJ2-7; no clear D gene. Germline CDR1 MNHNS, CDR2 SASEGT. CDR3 length equals 14 residues. V was clipped by 4 bases and J by 3 bases, with 13 bases between them. CDR3 protein: CASSGRDSLYEQYF. CDR3 DNA sequence: TGTGCCAGCAGTGGAAGAGACTCTCTCTACGAGCAGTACTTC.

This chain uses TRBV5-8 with TRBJ1-5; D is unclear. Trimming cost V 6 bases and J 0 bases, with 19 bases left between them. Germline CDR1 and CDR2: SGHTS and YDEGEE. The CDR3 contains 17 residues. CDR3 bases: TGTGCCAGCACTAGTTTGGAGGACTTTTTTAGCAATCAGCCCCAGCATTTT. As protein: CASTSLEDFFSNQPQHF.

The chain employs TRBV4-2 and TRBJ2-3, with D maybe TRBD2 (5 bases). Germline V CDR1 and CDR2: LGHNA, YNFKEQ. This CDR3 has 17 residues. With 0 bases removed from V and 1 base from J, the gap between germline ends came to 14 bases. This chain's CDR3 is CASSQDQGLAGTDTQYF. CDR3 in DNA: TGTGCCAGCAGCCAAGATCAAGGTCTAGCAGGCACAGATACGCAGTATTTT.

V gene TRBV7-9 combines with J gene TRBJ2-7; the D gene is possibly TRBD2 (5 bases). CDR1 and CDR2 from the germline V gene are SEHNR and FQNEAQ (reference sequence). This CDR3 comprises 15 residues. V was trimmed by 6 bases and J by 2 bases, leaving 17 bases between them. CDR3 sequence reads: CASRPTSEVPYEQYF. The CDR3 nucleotides read TGTGCCAGCAGGCCCACTAGTGAGGTCCCCTACGAGCAGTACTTC.

In its sample, this clone was seen once. The chain is built from TRBV7-3 and TRBJ1-1, with 7 bases identical to TRBD1. CDR3 length: 15 amino acids. Germline V CDR1 and CDR2: SGHTA, FQGTGA. V was clipped by 5 bases and J by 1 base; unmatched bases: 7. The CDR3 DNA is TGTGCCAGCAGCCGTCAAAGGGGGCCGAACACTGAAGCTTTCTTT. Translated, it gives CASSRQRGPNTEAFF.

This clone was seen only once. V gene TRBV9 combines with J gene TRBJ2-7; TRBD2 might be the D (6 bases). V was pared by 0 bases and J by 7 bases, with 14 bases between. Germline loops: CDR1 SGDLS, CDR2 YYNGEE. There are 14 residues in the CDR3. CDR3 sequence reads: CASSVAGGGLEQYF. The CDR3 DNA reads TGTGCCAGCAGCGTAGCTGGTGGGGGACTGGAGCAGTACTTC.